This TCR beta chain was sequenced for a study of T cell responses to AZD1222 COVID-19 vaccine. The study, taken as a whole, reports: Close to half of all spike-specific TCRs reportedly target regions of the variants that are unmutated. Following two doses of AZD1222, Spike-specific TCR breadth and depth rose.

Trimming stripped 5 bases from V and 2 bases from J, with 8 bases between. The CDR3 is 12 amino acids. Germline V lookup: CDR1 SQVTM, CDR2 ANQGSEA. With regard to this clone: Its matching antigen is unknown.

Sequenced by immunoSEQ multiplex PCR; TCRdb stores in-frame clones only, minus some. Found here are 150,000 to 200,000 clones, roughly 94% of them singletons; the top ten hold about 4.6%. The gene calls are TRBV29-1 and TRBJ2-3, with D unclear. This specimen consisted of peripheral blood, obtained 28 days after the second AZD1222 dose. This clonotype was obtained from an adult who received the AZD1222 COVID-19 vaccine. CDR3 sequence (DNA): TGCAGCGTTACCCGTACCACAGATACGCAGTATTTT. This translates into CSVTRTTDTQYF.